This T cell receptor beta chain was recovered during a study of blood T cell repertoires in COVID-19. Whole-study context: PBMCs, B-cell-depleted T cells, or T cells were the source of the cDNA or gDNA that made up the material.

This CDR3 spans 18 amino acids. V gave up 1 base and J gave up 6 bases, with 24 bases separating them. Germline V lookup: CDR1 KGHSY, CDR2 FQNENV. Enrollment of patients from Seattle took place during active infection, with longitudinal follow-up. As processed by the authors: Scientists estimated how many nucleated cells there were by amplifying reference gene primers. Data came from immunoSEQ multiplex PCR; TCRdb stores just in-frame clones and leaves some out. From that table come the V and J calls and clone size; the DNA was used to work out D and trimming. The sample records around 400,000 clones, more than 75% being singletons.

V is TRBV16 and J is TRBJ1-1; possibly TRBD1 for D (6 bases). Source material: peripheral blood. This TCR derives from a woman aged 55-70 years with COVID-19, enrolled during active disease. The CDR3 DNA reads TGTGCCAGCAGCCAATGGGACATCGGTAGGCAGGGGAATGCTGAAGCTTTCTTT. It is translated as CASSQWDIGRQGNAEAFF.